The 14 T cell receptor beta chains listed next were all sequenced from one sample in a study of blood T cell repertoires in COVID-19. The method was immunoSEQ multiplex PCR; TCRdb's version includes in-frame clones alone and lacks a portion of them. The sample includes over 200,000 clones, roughly 88% of them seen just once. Sample: PBMCs or T cells enriched from blood (not recorded which). Source of these receptors: a woman under 40 who had been exposed to COVID-19.

The rearrangement uses TRBV11-1 and TRBJ2-1; tentative D call: TRBD2 (5 bases). Germline lookup yields CDR1 SGHAT and CDR2 FQDESV (reference sequence). This CDR3 region has 15 residues. Deletions cut 1 base from V and 5 bases from J, with 12 bases between. The CDR3, as DNA: TGTGCCAGCAGCTTAGAGGGAGTGGGGAACAATGAGCAGTTCTTC. It specifies CASSLEGVGNNEQFF.

The J gene is TRBJ1-3, the V gene TRBV29-1; no firm D call. V shed 6 bases and J shed 1 base, with 10 bases lying between them. CDR1 is SQVTM and CDR2 is ANQGSEA in the germline V gene. CDR3 length: 13 amino acids. CDR3 region: CSVRETSGNTIYF. CDR3 in DNA: TGCAGCGTGAGGGAGACTTCTGGAAACACCATATATTTT.

This chain links TRBV27 with TRBJ2-5; D perhaps matches TRBD2 (5 bases). CDR1 is MNHEY and CDR2 is SMNVEV in the germline V gene (reference sequence). V was clipped by 7 bases and J by 2 bases, with 11 bases between them. The CDR3 is 13 amino acids. The chain's CDR3 is CASTHSGQETQYF. For the CDR3, the DNA is TGTGCCAGCACCCACAGCGGACAAGAGACCCAGTACTTC.

The chain employs TRBV6-5 and TRBJ2-2, with D uncertain. Trimming left V 1 base short and J 5 bases short, with 8 bases between. This CDR3 is built from 14 residues. Per the germline V gene, CDR1 is MNHEY and CDR2 is SVGAGI. The CDR3 region is CASSYFAGTGELFF. The CDR3 DNA follows: TGTGCCAGCAGTTACTTCGCAGGAACCGGGGAGCTGTTTTTT.

The chain uses TRBV5-1 and TRBJ1-2; 8 positions match TRBD1. With 0 bases clipped from V and 8 bases from J, the junction kept 9 bases outside the gene matches. Germline V lookup: CDR1 SGHRS, CDR2 YFSETQ. The CDR3 has 15 residues. DNA of the CDR3: TGCGCCAGCAGCTTGGACATCCAGGGGGCTGGGGGCTACACCTTC. Its protein product is CASSLDIQGAGGYTF.

The V gene is TRBV18, the J gene TRBJ1-1; D gene unclear. There are 15 residues in the CDR3. CDR1 and CDR2 from the germline V gene are KGHSH and LQKENI. Trimming took 5 bases from V and 0 from J, leaving 13 bases between them. In DNA form, the CDR3 reads TGTGCCAGCTCATTGAGGGCTACTTTGAACACTGAAGCTTTCTTT. Residues: CASSLRATLNTEAFF.

The V gene is TRBV4-2, the J gene TRBJ2-1; 7 bases fit TRBD2. V dropped 3 bases and J dropped 2; count of bases not matched to a gene: 4. The CDR3 covers 15 residues. Germline CDR1 is LGHNA and CDR2 is YNFKEQ. This chain's CDR3 is CASSQTSRTYNEQFF. For the CDR3, the DNA is TGTGCCAGCAGCCAGACTAGCCGCACCTACAATGAGCAGTTCTTC.

The rearrangement links TRBV7-9 to TRBJ2-1; TRBD2 is a possible D gene (6 bases). Germline lookup yields CDR1 SEHNR and CDR2 FQNEAQ (reference sequence). Deletions cut 5 bases from V and 5 bases from J, with 19 bases between. This CDR3 region has 16 residues. CDR3 nucleotide sequence: TGTGCCAGCAGCAACACGGGACTGGGGGAAGACAATGAGCAGTTCTTC. The encoded protein is CASSNTGLGEDNEQFF.

This chain connects TRBV6-5 to TRBJ1-4; 10 nucleotides align to TRBD1. This CDR3 spans 16 amino acids. CDR1 MNHEY and CDR2 SVGAGI come from the germline V gene. V lost 4 bases, J lost 10 bases, and 12 bases stayed unmatched. CDR3 in DNA: TGTGCCAGCAGTTTCTCCCCCGGGACAGGGGAAGTAAAACTGTTTTTT. It is translated as CASSFSPGTGEVKLFF.

The chain is built from TRBV2 and TRBJ2-3; TRBD2 might be the D (6 bases). V lost 1 base and J 6 bases, leaving 14 bases between the germline ends. Germline lookup yields CDR1 SNHLY and CDR2 FYNNEI. This CDR3 has 15 residues. In nucleotides, the CDR3 is TGTGCCAGCAGTGAAGGGCAGGGAGGTTTGGATACGCAGTATTTT. Amino acids: CASSEGQGGLDTQYF.

This clone came up a few times. This chain links TRBV28 with TRBJ1-2, with a possible D match to TRBD1 (5 bases). Trimming removed 7 bases at V and 3 bases at J, with 12 bases between. The CDR3 is made up of 13 amino acids. Germline V gives CDR1 MDHEN, CDR2 SYDVKM. Written as DNA, the CDR3 is TGTGCCAGCAACGGGGGTGTGGACTATGGCTACACCTTC. It codes for CASNGGVDYGYTF.

V usage is TRBV7-9 and J usage is TRBJ1-3; the D is unclear. CDR1 and CDR2 (germline): SEHNR, FQNEAQ (reference sequence). The CDR3 length is 16 residues. The V and J ends lost 2 bases and 0 bases respectively, with 11 bases between them. Here the CDR3 reads CASSLFRGSSGNTIYF. The CDR3 DNA reads as TGTGCCAGCAGCTTATTTCGGGGATCCTCTGGAAACACCATATATTTT.

The V and J genes are TRBV5-6 and TRBJ1-5; no reliable D call. CDR1 and CDR2 (germline): SGHDT, YYEEEE. Trimming shortened V by 3 bases and J by 0 bases, and 13 bases separated the two germline ends. The CDR3 extends over 16 amino acids. The CDR3 reads CASSYGMRDSNQPQHF. In nucleotides, the CDR3 is TGTGCCAGCAGCTACGGGATGAGGGATAGCAATCAGCCCCAGCATTTT.

This rearrangement joins TRBV28 to TRBJ1-1; D is ambiguous. V gave up 3 bases and J gave up 10 bases, with 18 bases separating them. The CDR3 consists of 14 residues. CDR1 and CDR2 (germline): MDHEN, SYDVKM. The CDR3 nucleotides are TGTGCCAGCAGTTTCGGGTCCAGAGAGGTCGGAGCTTTCTTT. Translation gives CASSFGSREVGAFF.